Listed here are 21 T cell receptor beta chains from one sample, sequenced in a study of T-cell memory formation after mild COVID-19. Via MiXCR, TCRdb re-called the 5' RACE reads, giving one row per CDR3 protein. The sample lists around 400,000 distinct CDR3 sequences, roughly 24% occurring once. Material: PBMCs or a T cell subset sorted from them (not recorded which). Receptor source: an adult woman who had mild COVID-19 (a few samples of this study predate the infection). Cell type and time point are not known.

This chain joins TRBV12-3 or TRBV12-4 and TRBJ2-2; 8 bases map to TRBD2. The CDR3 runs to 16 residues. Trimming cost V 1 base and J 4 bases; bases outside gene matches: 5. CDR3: CASSLGGTRRTGELFF. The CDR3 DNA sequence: TGTGCCAGCAGTTTAGGCGGGACTAGACGCACCGGGGAGCTGTTTTTT.

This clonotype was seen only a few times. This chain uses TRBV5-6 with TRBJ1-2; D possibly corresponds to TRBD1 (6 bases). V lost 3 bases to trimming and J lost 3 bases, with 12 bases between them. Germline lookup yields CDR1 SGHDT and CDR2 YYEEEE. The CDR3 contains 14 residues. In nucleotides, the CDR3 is TGTGCCAGCAGCTCGGCAGGGGCCTACTATGGCTACACCTTC. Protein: CASSSAGAYYGYTF.

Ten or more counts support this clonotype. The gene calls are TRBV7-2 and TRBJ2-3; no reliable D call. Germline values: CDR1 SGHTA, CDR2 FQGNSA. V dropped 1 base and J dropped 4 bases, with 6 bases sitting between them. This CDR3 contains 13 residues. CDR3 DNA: TGTGCCAGCAGCTTAGACAGCGCAGATACGCAGTATTTT. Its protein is CASSLDSADTQYF.

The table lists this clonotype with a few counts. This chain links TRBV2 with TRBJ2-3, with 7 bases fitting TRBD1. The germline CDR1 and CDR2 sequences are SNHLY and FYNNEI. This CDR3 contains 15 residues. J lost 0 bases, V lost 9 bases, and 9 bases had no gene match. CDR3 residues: CASIIGTASTDTQYF. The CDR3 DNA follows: TGTGCCAGTATAATCGGGACAGCTAGCACAGATACGCAGTATTTT.

CDR3 region: CASSYTKGRADTQYF. DNA of the CDR3: TGTGCCAGCAGTTACACTAAAGGGAGAGCGGATACGCAGTATTTT. The genes are TRBV6-2 or TRBV6-3 and TRBJ2-3; tentative D call: TRBD2 (5 bases). Per germline, CDR1 MNHEY and CDR2 SVGEGT. V was clipped by 2 bases and J by 6 bases, with 15 bases between them. The CDR3 covers 15 residues.

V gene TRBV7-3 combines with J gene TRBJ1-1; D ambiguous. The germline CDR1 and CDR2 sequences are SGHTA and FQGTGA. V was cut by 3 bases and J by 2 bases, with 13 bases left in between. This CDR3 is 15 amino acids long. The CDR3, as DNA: TGTGCCAGCAGCTTTTTACTGGCAGTAAACACTGAAGCTTTCTTT. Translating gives CASSFLLAVNTEAFF.

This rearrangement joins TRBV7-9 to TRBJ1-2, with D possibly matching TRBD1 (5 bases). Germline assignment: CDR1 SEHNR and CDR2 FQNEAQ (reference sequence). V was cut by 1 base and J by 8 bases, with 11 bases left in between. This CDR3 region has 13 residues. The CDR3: CASSLGPAGGYTF. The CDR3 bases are TGTGCCAGCAGCTTAGGTCCTGCAGGGGGCTACACCTTC.

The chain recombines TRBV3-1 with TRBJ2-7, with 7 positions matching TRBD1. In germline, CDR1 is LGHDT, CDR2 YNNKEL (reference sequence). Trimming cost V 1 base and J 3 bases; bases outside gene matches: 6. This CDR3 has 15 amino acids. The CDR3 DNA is TGTGCCAGCAGCCAAGCTGGACAGGTGAGCTACGAGCAGTACTTC. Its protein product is CASSQAGQVSYEQYF.

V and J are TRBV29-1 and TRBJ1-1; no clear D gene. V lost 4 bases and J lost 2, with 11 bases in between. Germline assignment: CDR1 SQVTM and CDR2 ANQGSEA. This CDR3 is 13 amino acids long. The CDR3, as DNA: TGCAGCGTTGCGGCCAGCTACAACACTGAAGCTTTCTTT. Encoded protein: CSVAASYNTEAFF.

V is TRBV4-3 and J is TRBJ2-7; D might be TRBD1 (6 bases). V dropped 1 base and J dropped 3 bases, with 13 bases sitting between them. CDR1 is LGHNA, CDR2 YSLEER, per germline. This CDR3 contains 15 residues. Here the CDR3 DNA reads TGCGCCAGCAGCCAAGGTCTGGGGGCGGGCTACGAGCAGTACTTC. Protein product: CASSQGLGAGYEQYF.

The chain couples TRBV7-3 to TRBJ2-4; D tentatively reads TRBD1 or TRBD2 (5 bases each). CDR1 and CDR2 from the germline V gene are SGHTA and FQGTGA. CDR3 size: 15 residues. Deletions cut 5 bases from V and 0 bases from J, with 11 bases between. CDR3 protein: CASSLTGAAKNIQYF. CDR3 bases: TGTGCCAGCAGCCTGACCGGGGCAGCCAAAAACATTCAGTACTTC.

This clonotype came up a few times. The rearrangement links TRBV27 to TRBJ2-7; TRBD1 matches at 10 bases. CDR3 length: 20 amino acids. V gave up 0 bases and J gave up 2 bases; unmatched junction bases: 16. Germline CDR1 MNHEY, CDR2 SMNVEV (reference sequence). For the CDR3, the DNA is TGTGCCAGCAGTTTATCGGCCGGATACCTACCGGGACAGGGGACCTACGAGCAGTACTTC. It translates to CASSLSAGYLPGQGTYEQYF.

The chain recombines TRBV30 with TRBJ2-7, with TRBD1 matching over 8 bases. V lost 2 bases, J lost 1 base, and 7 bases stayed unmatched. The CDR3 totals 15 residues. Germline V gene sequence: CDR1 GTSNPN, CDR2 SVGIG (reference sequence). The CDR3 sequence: CAWSQPRTGSYEQYF. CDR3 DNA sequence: TGTGCCTGGAGTCAACCCCGGACAGGGTCCTACGAGCAGTACTTC.

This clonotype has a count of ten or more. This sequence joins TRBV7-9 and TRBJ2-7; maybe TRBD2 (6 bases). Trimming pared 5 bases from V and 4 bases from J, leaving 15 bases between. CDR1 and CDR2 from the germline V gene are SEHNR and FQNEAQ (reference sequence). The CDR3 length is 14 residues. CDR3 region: CASSPGTPLYEQYF. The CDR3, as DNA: TGTGCCAGCAGCCCCGGGACTCCCTTGTACGAGCAGTACTTC. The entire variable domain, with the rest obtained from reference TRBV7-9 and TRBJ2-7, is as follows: DTGVSQNPRHKITKRGQNVTFRCDPISEHNRLYWYRQTLGQGPEFLTYFQNEAQLEKSRLLSDRFSAERPKGSFSTLEIQRTEQGDSAMYLCASSPGTPLYEQYFGPGTRLTVT.

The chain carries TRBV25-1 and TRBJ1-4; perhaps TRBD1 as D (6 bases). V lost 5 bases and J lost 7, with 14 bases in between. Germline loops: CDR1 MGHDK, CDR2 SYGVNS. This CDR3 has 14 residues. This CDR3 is CASSRGGEGEKLFF. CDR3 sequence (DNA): TGTGCCAGCAGTCGGGGGGGCGAGGGTGAAAAACTGTTTTTT.

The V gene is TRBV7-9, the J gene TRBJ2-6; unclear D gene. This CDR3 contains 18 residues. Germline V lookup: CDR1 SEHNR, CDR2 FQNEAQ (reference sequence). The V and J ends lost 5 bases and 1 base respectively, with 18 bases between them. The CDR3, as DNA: TGTGCCAGCAGCCCGCCCGGGCTGGCCACATCTGGGGCCAACGTCCTGACTTTC. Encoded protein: CASSPPGLATSGANVLTF. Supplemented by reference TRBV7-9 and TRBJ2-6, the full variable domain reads DTGVSQNPRHKITKRGQNVTFRCDPISEHNRLYWYRQTLGQGPEFLTYFQNEAQLEKSRLLSDRFSAERPKGSFSTLEIQRTEQGDSAMYLCASSPPGLATSGANVLTFGAGSRLTVL.

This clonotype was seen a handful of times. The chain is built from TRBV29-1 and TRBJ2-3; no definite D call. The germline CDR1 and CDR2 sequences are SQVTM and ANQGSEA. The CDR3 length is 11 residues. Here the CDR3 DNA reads TGCAGTTTCATCGTAACAGATACGCAGTATTTT. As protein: CSFIVTDTQYF.

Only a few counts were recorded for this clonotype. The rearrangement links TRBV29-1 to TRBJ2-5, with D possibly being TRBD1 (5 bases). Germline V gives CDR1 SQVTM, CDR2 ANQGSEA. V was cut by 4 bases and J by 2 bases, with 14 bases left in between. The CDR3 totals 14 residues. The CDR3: CSVVPGLWQETQYF. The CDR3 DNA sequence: TGCAGCGTTGTCCCAGGGTTGTGGCAAGAGACCCAGTACTTC.

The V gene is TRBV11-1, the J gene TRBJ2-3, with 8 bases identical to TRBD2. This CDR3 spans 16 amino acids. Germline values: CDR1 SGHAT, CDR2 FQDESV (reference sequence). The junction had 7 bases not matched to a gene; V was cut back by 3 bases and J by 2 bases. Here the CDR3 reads CASSFRREDDTDTQYF. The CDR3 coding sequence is TGTGCCAGCAGCTTCCGGCGGGAGGACGACACAGATACGCAGTATTTT.

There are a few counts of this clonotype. The CDR3 here is CASSWSRGDSYEQYF. The CDR3 coding sequence is TGTGCCAGCAGCTGGTCTAGGGGTGACTCCTACGAGCAGTACTTC. The V gene is TRBV7-9, the J gene TRBJ2-7, with D perhaps matching TRBD1 (5 bases). The germline V gene encodes CDR1 SEHNR and CDR2 FQNEAQ (reference sequence). V dropped 4 bases and J dropped 0 bases, with 13 bases sitting between them. The CDR3 is made up of 15 amino acids.

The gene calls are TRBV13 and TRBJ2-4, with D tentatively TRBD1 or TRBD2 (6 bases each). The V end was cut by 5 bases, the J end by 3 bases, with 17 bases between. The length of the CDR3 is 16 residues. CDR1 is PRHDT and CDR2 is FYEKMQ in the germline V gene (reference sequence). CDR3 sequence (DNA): TGTGCCAGCAGCCCCCCCGGGGGCTTGGGCAAAAACATTCAGTACTTC. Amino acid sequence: CASSPPGGLGKNIQYF.